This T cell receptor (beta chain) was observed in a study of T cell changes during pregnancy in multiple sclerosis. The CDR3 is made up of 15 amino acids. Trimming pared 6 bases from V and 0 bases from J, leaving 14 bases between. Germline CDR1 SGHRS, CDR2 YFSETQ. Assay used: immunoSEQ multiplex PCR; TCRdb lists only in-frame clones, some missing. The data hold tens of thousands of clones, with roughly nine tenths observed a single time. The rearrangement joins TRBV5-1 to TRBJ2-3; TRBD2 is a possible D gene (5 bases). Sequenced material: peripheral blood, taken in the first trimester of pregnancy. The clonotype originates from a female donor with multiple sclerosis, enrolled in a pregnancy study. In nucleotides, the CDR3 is TGCGCCAGCACACGACTACAAACTAGCACAGATACGCAGTATTTT. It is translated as CASTRLQTSTDTQYF.